Listed below are T cell receptor beta chains from one sample, sequenced in a study of cytomegalovirus exposure and HLA in healthy donors. Profiled with immunoSEQ multiplex PCR; TCRdb holds only in-frame clones, not every one. The data hold about 120,000 clones, with over 75% observed a single time. The sequenced sample consisted of PBMCs. The receptors come from a woman between 18 and 29 years old in good health and CMV-seronegative. CDR3s include the opening cysteine and the closing phenylalanine or tryptophan. D genes are given only for firm matches. Rows give clone size only sometimes, using once, few, many, or a class for an expanded clone.

TRBJ2-1	few	TRBV5-1	NA	CASSFQYNEQFF	TGCGCCAGCAGCTTCCAGTACAATGAGCAGTTCTTC
TRBJ2-6	few	TRBV30	NA	CAWRRPGANVLTF	TGTGCCTGGCGCAGGCCCGGGGCCAACGTCCTGACTTTC
TRBJ2-1	few	TRBV5-6	NA	CASSDVSRSSYNEQFF	TGTGCCAGCAGCGATGTTTCTAGGAGCTCCTACAATGAGCAGTTCTTC
TRBJ2-7	NA	TRBV6-1	TRBD2	CASRRTSGIYEQYF	TGTGCCAGCCGCAGGACTAGCGGGATCTACGAGCAGTACTTC
TRBJ2-3	NA	TRBV7-2	NA	CASSLPAADTQYF	TGTGCCAGCAGCTTACCGGCGGCGGATACGCAGTATTTT
TRBJ1-1	NA	TRBV19	NA	CASRGDFTGNTEAFF	TGTGCCAGCCGGGGGGATTTTACAGGTAACACTGAAGCTTTCTTT
TRBJ2-7	NA	TRBV7-9	NA	CASSFPAESSYEQYF	TGTGCCAGCAGCTTCCCGGCGGAAAGCTCCTACGAGCAGTACTTC
TRBJ1-1	NA	TRBV7-8	NA	CASSLPGRRAFF	TGTGCCAGCAGCCTCCCCGGACGGAGGGCTTTCTTT
TRBJ1-2	NA	TRBV7-9	TRBD1	CASSLPNTGGGDYGYTF	TGTGCCAGCAGCTTACCGAACACAGGGGGTGGTGACTATGGCTACACCTTC
TRBJ2-2	NA	TRBV7-8	TRBD2	CASSFKPGLQTGELFF	TGTGCCAGCAGCTTTAAACCGGGACTACAAACCGGGGAGCTGTTTTTT
TRBJ1-4	NA	TRBV7-2	NA	CASSLVRGQYEKLFF	TGTGCCAGCAGCTTAGTTAGAGGACAGTATGAAAAACTGTTTTTT
TRBJ2-7	NA	TRBV19	TRBD1	CASGTGGSYEQYF	TGTGCCAGTGGGACAGGGGGCTCCTACGAGCAGTACTTC
TRBJ1-4	NA	TRBV11-2	NA	CASSSSAGVSNEKLFF	TGTGCCAGCAGCTCATCGGCGGGGGTTTCTAATGAAAAACTGTTTTTT
TRBJ1-1	NA	TRBV7-9	TRBD1	CASSPRQGNTEAFF	TGTGCCAGCAGCCCCCGACAGGGTAACACTGAAGCTTTCTTT
TRBJ2-6	NA	TRBV7-7	NA	CASSDTRQVHPSGANVLTF	TGTGCCAGCAGCGATACTCGACAGGTTCACCCCTCTGGGGCCAACGTCCTGACTTTC
TRBJ2-7	NA	TRBV4-2	NA	CASSQKSGQLPPYEQYF	TGTGCCAGCAGCCAAAAAAGTGGACAGCTGCCCCCCTACGAGCAGTACTTC
TRBJ2-3	NA	TRBV25-1	TRBD1	CASSESQGAHPDTQYF	TGTGCCAGCAGTGAATCACAGGGGGCGCACCCAGATACGCAGTATTTT
TRBJ1-2	once	TRBV6-1	TRBD1	CASSEYGNRGYGYTF	TGTGCCAGCAGTGAATACGGGAACAGGGGGTATGGCTACACCTTC
TRBJ2-7	NA	TRBV2	TRBD2	CASSDEGREDYEQYF	TGTGCCAGCAGTGATGAAGGGCGGGAGGATTACGAGCAGTACTTC
TRBJ1-2	once	TRBV19	NA	CASSRTIGAYGYTF	TGTGCCAGTAGTAGGACTATTGGGGCGTATGGCTACACCTTC
TRBJ1-2	NA	TRBV7-8	NA	CASSLEDSQNYGYTF	TGTGCCAGCAGCCTAGAGGACAGCCAGAACTATGGCTACACCTTC
TRBJ2-1	NA	TRBV5-1	TRBD2	CASSLMAGGNEQFF	TGCGCCAGCAGCTTGATGGCGGGGGGGAATGAGCAGTTCTTC
TRBJ2-5	NA	TRBV5-1	NA	CASSLAQETQYF	TGCGCCAGCAGCCTTGCGCAAGAGACCCAGTACTTC
TRBJ1-4	NA	TRBV6-5	TRBD1	CASSYRGRGREKLFF	TGTGCCAGCAGTTACCGGGGTAGGGGGCGAGAAAAACTGTTTTTT
TRBJ1-1	NA	TRBV2	TRBD1	CASREGGQGNTEAFF	TGTGCCAGCAGGGAAGGAGGACAGGGGAACACTGAAGCTTTCTTT
TRBJ1-1	few	TRBV29-1	NA	CSVGRGVSLDTEAFF	TGCAGCGTTGGTCGCGGGGTCTCTCTTGACACTGAAGCTTTCTTT
TRBJ2-7	NA	TRBV5-4	NA	CASADGASRSPGTYEQYF	TGTGCCAGCGCCGATGGAGCCAGCCGCTCCCCCGGGACCTACGAGCAGTACTTC
TRBJ1-1	once	TRBV27	TRBD1	CASRGQMNTEAFF	TGTGCCAGCAGGGGACAGATGAACACTGAAGCTTTCTTT
TRBJ1-1	NA	TRBV19	NA	CASSRGGRMNTEAFF	TGTGCCAGTAGTCGGGGGGGGAGAATGAACACTGAAGCTTTCTTT
TRBJ2-2	NA	TRBV4-3	NA	CASSHGGDGELFF	TGCGCCAGCAGCCACGGTGGAGACGGGGAGCTGTTTTTT
TRBJ2-5	NA	TRBV7-9	NA	CSSSWRVGEEETQYF	TGTTCCAGCAGCTGGCGGGTCGGGGAAGAGGAGACCCAGTACTTC
TRBJ2-1	few	TRBV4-1	NA	CASSLPVAYNEQFF	TGCGCCAGCAGCCTCCCGGTCGCCTACAATGAGCAGTTCTTC
TRBJ2-1	NA	TRBV5-1	NA	CASSVNNEQFF	TGCGCCAGCAGCGTAAACAATGAGCAGTTCTTC
TRBJ2-4	NA	TRBV2	NA	CASKGGVENSQYF	TGTGCCAGCAAAGGGGGGGTAGAGAACAGTCAGTACTTC
TRBJ1-1	NA	TRBV10-2	NA	CASSSRAWVGTPVIGAEAFF	TGCGCCAGCTCAAGCCGTGCCTGGGTCGGGACACCAGTTATCGGAGCTGAAGCTTTCTTT
TRBJ2-1	once	TRBV10-3	NA	CAIGLDSYNEQFF	TGTGCCATCGGCCTGGACTCTTACAATGAGCAGTTCTTC
TRBJ2-3	few	TRBV11-2	TRBD2	CASSFRLAGGFSSTDTQYF	TGTGCCAGCAGCTTCCGATTAGCGGGAGGGTTCTCTAGCACAGATACGCAGTATTTT
TRBJ1-1	NA	TRBV7-6	NA	CASSPRVGLLDVFF	TGTGCCAGCAGTCCGCGGGTCGGGTTGTTGGATGTTTTCTTT
TRBJ2-5	once	TRBV6-1	TRBD2	CASTSGGAGETQYF	TGTGCCAGCACTAGCGGGGGGGCTGGCGAGACCCAGTACTTC
TRBJ2-2	few	TRBV2	NA	CATQGTGELFF	TGTGCCACACAGGGAACCGGGGAGCTGTTTTTT
TRBJ2-2	NA	TRBV2	NA	CASSDRGNTGELFF	TGTGCCAGCAGTGACAGGGGGAACACCGGGGAGCTGTTTTTT
TRBJ1-4	NA	TRBV7-2	TRBD1	CASSPGGRTNEKLFF	TGTGCCAGCAGCCCAGGGGGACGGACCAATGAAAAACTGTTTTTT
TRBJ2-3	once	TRBV10-1	TRBD2	CASSDIGGGALDTQYF	TGCGCCAGCAGTGATATCGGCGGGGGGGCTTTGGATACGCAGTATTTT
TRBJ2-7	NA	TRBV5-6	TRBD1	CASSQVRDRGPPGYEQYF	TGTGCCAGCAGCCAGGTAAGGGACAGGGGTCCCCCCGGCTACGAGCAGTACTTC
TRBJ1-3	NA	TRBV7-2	NA	CASSPDTSRGGSGNTIYF	TGTGCCAGCAGCCCCGACACGTCTCGAGGAGGTTCTGGAAACACCATATATTTT
TRBJ2-7	NA	TRBV6-5	TRBD2	CASSYRGTSNNEQYF	TGTGCCAGCAGTTACAGAGGGACTAGCAACAACGAGCAGTACTTC
TRBJ2-5	NA	TRBV7-2	NA	CASSPGRAIGETQYF	TGTGCCAGCAGCCCTGGCAGGGCCATAGGGGAGACCCAGTACTTC
TRBJ1-2	NA	TRBV5-1	NA	CATSLGRGYGYTF	TGCGCCACCTCACTTGGCAGGGGCTATGGCTACACCTTC